This T cell receptor beta chain was recovered during a study of identical twins. General study results and limits: Carriage of fewer insertions was seen in abundant cord blood beta clonotypes, whereas memory repertoires showed none.

Regarding this clonotype: Its antigen remains unidentified.

The J segment lost 5 bases and the V segment lost 6 bases, leaving 8 bases of the junction unmatched. Germline V lookup: CDR1 KGHSH, CDR2 LQKENI. This CDR3 spans 15 amino acids. From the 5' RACE reads, TCRdb called clonotypes with MiXCR, one entry per CDR3 protein. The sample lists approximately 470,000 distinct CDR3 sequences; 14% were seen once. Another study also made use of these data, one on yellow fever vaccine responses in identical twins.

What was sequenced was CD4+ T cells sorted from blood. The chain carries TRBV18 and TRBJ2-7; 12 bases map to TRBD2. This clonotype was sampled from a woman aged 18-30 years in good health. The CDR3 nucleotides are TGTGCCAGCTCCTTGACTAGCGGGAGTTGGGACGAGCAGTACTTC. Amino acid sequence: CASSLTSGSWDEQYF. The variable domain in full, completed from reference TRBV18 and TRBJ2-7, reads NAGVMQNPRHLVRRRGQEARLRCSPMKGHSHVYWYRQLPEEGLKFMVYLQKENIIDESGMPKERFSAEFPKEGPSILRIQQVVRGDSAAYFCASSLTSGSWDEQYFGPGTRLTVT.